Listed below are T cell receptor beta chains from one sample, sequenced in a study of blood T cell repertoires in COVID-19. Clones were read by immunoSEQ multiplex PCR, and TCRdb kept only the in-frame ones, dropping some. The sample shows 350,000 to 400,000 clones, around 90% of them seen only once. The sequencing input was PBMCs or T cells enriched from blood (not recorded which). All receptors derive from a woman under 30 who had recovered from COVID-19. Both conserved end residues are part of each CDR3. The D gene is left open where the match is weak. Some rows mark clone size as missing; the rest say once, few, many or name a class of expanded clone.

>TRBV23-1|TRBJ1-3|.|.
CASSQSQVSGNTIYF
TGCGCCAGCAGTCAGTCCCAGGTTTCTGGAAACACCATATATTTT
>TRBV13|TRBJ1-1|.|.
CASSEAVNTEAFF
TGTGCCAGCAGCGAAGCCGTGAACACTGAAGCTTTCTTT
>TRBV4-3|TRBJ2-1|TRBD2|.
CASSQPGDGGVYNEQFF
TGCGCCAGCAGCCAACCCGGGGACGGGGGGGTATACAATGAGCAGTTCTTC
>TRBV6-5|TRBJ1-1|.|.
CASRTRSGLGAFF
TGTGCCAGCAGGACGCGGAGTGGCTTAGGAGCTTTCTTT
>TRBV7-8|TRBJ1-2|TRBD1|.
CASSLAGQLYGYTF
TGTGCCAGCAGCTTAGCGGGACAGCTATATGGCTACACCTTC
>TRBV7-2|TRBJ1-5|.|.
CASSLVSDSNQPQHF
TGTGCCAGCAGCTTAGTTTCGGACAGTAATCAGCCCCAGCATTTT
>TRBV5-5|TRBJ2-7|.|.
CASTPPGLHYEQYF
TGTGCCAGCACCCCCCCGGGACTTCACTACGAGCAGTACTTC
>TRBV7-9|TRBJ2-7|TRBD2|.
CASSLASGGTYEQYF
TGTGCCAGCAGCTTAGCTAGCGGGGGTACCTACGAGCAGTACTTC
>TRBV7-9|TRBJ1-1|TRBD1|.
CASTDRDPEAFF
TGTGCCAGCACGGACAGGGACCCTGAAGCTTTCTTT
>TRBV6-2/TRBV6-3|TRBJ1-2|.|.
CASSNQPGHHGYTF
TGTGCCAGCAGCAATCAACCGGGACACCATGGCTACACCTTC
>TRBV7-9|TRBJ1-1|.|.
CASSLASQEAFF
TGTGCCAGCAGCTTAGCATCCCAGGAAGCTTTCTTT
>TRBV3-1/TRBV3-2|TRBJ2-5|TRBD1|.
CASSPDRDGQETQYF
TGTGCCAGCAGTCCGGACAGGGACGGGCAAGAGACCCAGTACTTC
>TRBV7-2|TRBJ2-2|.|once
CASSFSPDRLNTGELFF
TGTGCCAGCAGCTTCTCACCCGACAGACTGAACACCGGGGAGCTGTTTTTT
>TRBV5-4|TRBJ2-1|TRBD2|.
CASSLEPGLAGVEQFF
TGTGCCAGCAGCTTGGAACCGGGACTAGCGGGGGTTGAGCAGTTCTTC
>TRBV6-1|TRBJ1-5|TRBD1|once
CASSGLPGQGIWQPQHF
TGTGCCAGCAGTGGCCTCCCGGGACAGGGGATATGGCAGCCCCAGCATTTT
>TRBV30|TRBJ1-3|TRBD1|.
CAWSVRSAGGSGNTIYF
TGTGCCTGGAGTGTACGATCGGCAGGGGGCTCTGGAAACACCATATATTTT
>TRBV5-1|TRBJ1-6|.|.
CASSLDGYNSPLHF
TGCGCCAGCAGCTTGGACGGTTATAATTCACCCCTCCACTTT
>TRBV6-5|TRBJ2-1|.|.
CASSNSVYNEQFF
TGTGCCAGCAGTAACAGTGTCTACAATGAGCAGTTCTTC
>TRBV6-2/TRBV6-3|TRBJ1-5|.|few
CASSYPHSMVQPQHF
TGTGCCAGCAGTTACCCCCACTCGATGGTTCAGCCCCAGCATTTT
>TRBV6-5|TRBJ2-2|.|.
CASRRQPNTGELFF
TGTGCCAGCCGTAGACAGCCGAACACCGGGGAGCTGTTTTTT
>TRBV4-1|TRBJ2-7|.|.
CASSHSNRRGGEQYF
TGCGCCAGCAGCCATTCTAACAGGCGGGGAGGAGAGCAGTACTTC
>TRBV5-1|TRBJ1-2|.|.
CASSFTGMYGYTF
TGCGCCAGCAGCTTTACAGGGATGTATGGCTACACCTTC
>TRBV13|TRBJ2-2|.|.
CASSSLSLRTVFTGELFF
TGTGCCAGCAGTTCACTCTCACTCCGAACAGTATTCACCGGGGAGCTGTTTTTT
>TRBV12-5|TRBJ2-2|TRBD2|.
CASGLVDKAGLSPGELFF
TGTGCTAGTGGTTTGGTAGACAAAGCGGGGTTGTCTCCCGGGGAGCTGTTTTTT
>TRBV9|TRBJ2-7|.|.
CASSASLIPYYEQYF
TGTGCCAGCAGCGCCTCTCTAATCCCCTACTACGAGCAGTACTTC
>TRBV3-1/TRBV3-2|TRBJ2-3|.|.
CASSQNYLFTDTQYF
TGTGCCAGCAGCCAAAACTACCTTTTCACAGATACGCAGTATTTT
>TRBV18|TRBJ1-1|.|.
CASSPRGNTEAFF
TGTGCCAGCTCACCCAGGGGGAACACTGAAGCTTTCTTT
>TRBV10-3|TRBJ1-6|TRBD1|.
CAINPGQGRNSPLHF
TGTGCCATCAACCCCGGACAGGGGCGGAATTCACCCCTCCACTTT